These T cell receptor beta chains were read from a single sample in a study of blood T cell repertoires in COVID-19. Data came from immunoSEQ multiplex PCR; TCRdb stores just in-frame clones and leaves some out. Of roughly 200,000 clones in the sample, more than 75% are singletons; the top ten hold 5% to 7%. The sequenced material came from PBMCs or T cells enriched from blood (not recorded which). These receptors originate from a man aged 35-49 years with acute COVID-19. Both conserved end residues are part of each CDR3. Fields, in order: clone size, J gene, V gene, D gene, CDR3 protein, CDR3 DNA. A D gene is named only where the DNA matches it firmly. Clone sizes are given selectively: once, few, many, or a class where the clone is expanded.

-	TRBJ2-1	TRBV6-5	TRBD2	CASSPWASGRDEQFF	TGTGCCAGCAGCCCCTGGGCTAGCGGGAGAGATGAGCAGTTCTTC
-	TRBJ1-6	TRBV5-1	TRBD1	CASSLGDRENSPLHF	TGCGCCAGCAGCTTAGGGGACAGGGAGAATTCACCCCTCCACTTT
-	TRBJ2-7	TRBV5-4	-	CASSPGQNNYEQYF	TGTGCCAGCAGCCCCGGACAGAACAACTACGAGCAGTACTTC
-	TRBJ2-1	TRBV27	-	CASSFGLQYNEQFF	TGTGCCAGCAGTTTTGGCCTACAGTACAATGAGCAGTTCTTC
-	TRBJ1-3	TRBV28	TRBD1	CASGGQGSGNTIYF	TGTGCCAGCGGGGGACAGGGGTCTGGAAACACCATATATTTT
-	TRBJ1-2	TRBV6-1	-	CASSEARTVHGYTF	TGTGCCAGCAGTGAAGCCAGGACAGTCCACGGCTACACCTTC
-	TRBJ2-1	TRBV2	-	CASRGSGFNEQFF	TGTGCCAGCAGGGGGTCGGGGTTCAATGAGCAGTTCTTC
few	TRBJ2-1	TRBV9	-	CASSDRASLFF	TGTGCCAGCAGCGACAGGGCTAGCCTGTTCTTC
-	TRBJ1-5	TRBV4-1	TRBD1	CASSQEGTGDLRAQHF	TGCGCCAGCAGCCAAGAAGGGACAGGGGACCTCCGGGCCCAGCATTTT
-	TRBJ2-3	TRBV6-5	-	CASSYSSLGTDTQYF	TGTGCCAGCAGTTACTCGAGTCTGGGCACAGATACGCAGTATTTT
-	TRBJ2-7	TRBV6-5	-	CASSRGTLSYEQYF	TGTGCCAGCAGTCGTGGGACACTCTCCTACGAGCAGTACTTC
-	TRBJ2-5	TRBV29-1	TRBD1	CSVVGVTGDLFETQYF	TGCAGCGTTGTGGGGGTGACAGGGGACCTTTTTGAGACCCAGTACTTC
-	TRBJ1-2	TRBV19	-	CASSVTMIDNYGYTF	TGTGCCAGTAGTGTCACAATGATCGATAACTATGGCTACACCTTC
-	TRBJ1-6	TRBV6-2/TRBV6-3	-	CASSYNRPSSYNSPLHF	TGTGCCAGCAGTTATAACCGTCCGAGCTCCTATAATTCACCCCTCCACTTT
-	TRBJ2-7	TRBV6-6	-	CASGPQGWGYEQYF	TGTGCCAGCGGACCCCAGGGATGGGGCTACGAGCAGTACTTC
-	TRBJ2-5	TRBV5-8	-	CASSLGQRGWSQYF	TGTGCCAGCAGCTTGGGACAACGGGGGTGGTCCCAGTACTTC
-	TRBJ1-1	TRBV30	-	CAWSVYSFEAFF	TGTGCCTGGAGTGTTTATAGCTTTGAAGCTTTCTTT
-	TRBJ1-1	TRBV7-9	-	CASSELSMNTEAFF	TGTGCCAGCAGCGAACTGTCCATGAACACTGAAGCTTTCTTT
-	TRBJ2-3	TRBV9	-	CASSVDSADTQYF	TGTGCCAGCAGCGTTGACTCGGCGGATACGCAGTATTTT
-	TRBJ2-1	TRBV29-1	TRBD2	CSVSVQREAEQFF	TGCAGCGTCTCTGTCCAGCGGGAGGCCGAGCAGTTCTTC
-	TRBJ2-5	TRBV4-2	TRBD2	CASSQSTSGSALQETQYF	TGTGCCAGCAGCCAAAGTACTAGCGGGAGTGCGTTACAAGAGACCCAGTACTTC
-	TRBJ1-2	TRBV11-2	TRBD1	CASSLPGQQGYTF	TGTGCCAGCAGCTTACCGGGACAGCAGGGCTACACCTTC
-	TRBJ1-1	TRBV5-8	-	CASKRLNTEAFF	TGTGCCAGCAAGAGGCTGAACACTGAAGCTTTCTTT
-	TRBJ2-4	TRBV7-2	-	CASTYRGLGQNIQYF	TGTGCCAGCACCTATCGGGGACTGGGACAAAACATTCAGTACTTC
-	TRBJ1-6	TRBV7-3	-	CASSPRSSPLHF	TGTGCCAGCAGCCCAAGGAGTTCACCCCTCCACTTT
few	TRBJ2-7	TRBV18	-	CASSLDRTYEQYF	TGTGCCAGCTCCCTCGACAGGACCTACGAGCAGTACTTC
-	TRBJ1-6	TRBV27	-	CASSRTGYNSPLHF	TGTGCCAGCAGCCGTACAGGGTACAATTCACCCCTCCACTTT
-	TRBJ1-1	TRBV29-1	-	CSVGAGHEAFF	TGCAGCGTTGGAGCGGGACATGAAGCTTTCTTT
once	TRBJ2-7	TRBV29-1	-	CSVAQGTYEQYF	TGCAGCGTTGCGCAGGGTACGTACGAGCAGTACTTC
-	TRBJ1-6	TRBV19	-	CASRPSEGRRAGNSPLHF	TGTGCCAGTAGGCCCTCTGAGGGCAGGCGCGCGGGGAATTCACCCCTCCACTTT
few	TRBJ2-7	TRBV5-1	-	CASSLDYGEQYF	TGCGCCAGCAGCTTGGACTACGGCGAGCAGTACTTC
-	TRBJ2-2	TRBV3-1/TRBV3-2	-	CASSQKGGGGELFF	TGTGCCAGCAGCCAGAAGGGAGGGGGCGGGGAGCTGTTTTTT
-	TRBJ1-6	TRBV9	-	CASSPDGQGFSPLHF	TGTGCCAGCAGCCCCGACGGTCAGGGTTTTTCACCCCTCCACTTT
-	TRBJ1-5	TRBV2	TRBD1	CASRVQGTQPQHF	TGTGCCAGCAGAGTACAGGGGACTCAGCCCCAGCATTTT
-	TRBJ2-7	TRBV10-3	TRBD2	CAIRPGGSEQYF	TGTGCCATCAGGCCCGGGGGGTCCGAGCAGTACTTC
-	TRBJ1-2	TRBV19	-	CASSIAGSPNGYTF	TGTGCCAGTAGTATAGCGGGTTCTCCTAATGGCTACACCTTC
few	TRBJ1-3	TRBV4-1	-	CASSQQTVSGNTIYF	TGCGCCAGCAGCCAGCAAACGGTCTCTGGAAACACCATATATTTT
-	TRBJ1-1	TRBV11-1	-	CASSLGRGSTEAFF	TGTGCCAGCAGCTTGGGTAGGGGGTCTACTGAAGCTTTCTTT
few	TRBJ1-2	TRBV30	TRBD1	CAWAYRDRVGEGYTF	TGTGCCTGGGCCTACCGGGACAGGGTAGGCGAAGGCTACACCTTC
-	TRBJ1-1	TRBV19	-	CASSIDEGRDTEAFF	TGTGCCAGTAGTATAGATGAGGGGAGGGACACTGAAGCTTTCTTT
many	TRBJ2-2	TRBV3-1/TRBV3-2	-	CASSQGGEGAGELFF	TGTGCCAGCAGCCAAGGTGGGGAAGGGGCCGGGGAGCTGTTTTTT
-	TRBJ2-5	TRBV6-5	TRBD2	CASSATSGRETQYF	TGTGCCAGCAGCGCGACTAGCGGGAGGGAGACCCAGTACTTC
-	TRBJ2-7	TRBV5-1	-	CASTLDSLISSYEQYF	TGCGCCAGCACCCTCGACAGCCTGATCAGCTCCTACGAGCAGTACTTC
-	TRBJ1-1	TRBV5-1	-	CASSSGTNTNTEAFF	TGCGCCAGCAGCTCGGGAACCAATACGAACACTGAAGCTTTCTTT
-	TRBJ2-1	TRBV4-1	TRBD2	CASSPLAGGGNEQFF	TGCGCCAGCAGCCCACTAGCGGGAGGGGGCAATGAGCAGTTCTTC
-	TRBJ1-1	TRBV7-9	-	CASTKDVGGNTEAFF	TGTGCCAGCACCAAAGATGTGGGAGGGAACACTGAAGCTTTCTTT
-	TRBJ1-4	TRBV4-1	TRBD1	CASSQDLQHRTGQGKLFF	TGCGCCAGCAGCCAAGATCTCCAGCACCGGACAGGTCAGGGAAAACTGTTTTTT
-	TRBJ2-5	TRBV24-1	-	CATSVRGRETQYF	TGTGCCACCAGTGTTCGCGGAAGAGAGACCCAGTACTTC
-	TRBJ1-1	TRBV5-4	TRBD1	CASSLGQAPTEAFF	TGTGCCAGCAGCCTGGGACAGGCCCCCACTGAAGCTTTCTTT
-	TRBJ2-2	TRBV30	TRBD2	CAWTGLVRGSTSGRPTGELFF	TGTGCCTGGACAGGGTTAGTCCGGGGGAGCACTAGCGGGAGGCCCACCGGGGAGCTGTTTTTT
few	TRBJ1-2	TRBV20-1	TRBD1	CSAKTGHGYTF	TGCAGTGCAAAGACAGGGCATGGCTACACCTTC
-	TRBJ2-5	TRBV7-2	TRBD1	CASSRQGQETQYF	TGTGCCAGCAGCCGACAGGGACAAGAGACCCAGTACTTC
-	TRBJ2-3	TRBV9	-	CASIRVLGSTDTQYF	TGTGCCAGCATACGAGTTCTTGGTAGCACAGATACGCAGTATTTT
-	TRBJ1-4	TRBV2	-	CASLFDLGGHEKLFF	TGTGCCAGCTTATTCGATCTGGGGGGGCACGAAAAACTGTTTTTT
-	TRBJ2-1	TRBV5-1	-	CASSYGTSNEQFF	TGCGCCAGCAGCTACGGGACAAGCAATGAGCAGTTCTTC
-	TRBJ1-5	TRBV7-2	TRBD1	CASSPTGGWQGANQPQHF	TGTGCCAGCAGCCCCACGGGGGGTTGGCAGGGGGCGAATCAGCCCCAGCATTTT
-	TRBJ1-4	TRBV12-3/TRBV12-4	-	CASSFLEEKLFF	TGTGCCAGCAGTTTTTTGGAGGAAAAACTGTTTTTT